The 27 T cell receptor beta chains below were found in one sample sequenced in a study of T cells in Graves' hyperthyroidism and ophthalmopathy. Amplified TCR beta CDR3 regions derived from RNA transcripts. Initially, a first-round RT-PCR of the TCR CDR3 employed the HTBI primer set. MiXCR was run by TCRdb on the multiplex PCR reads, yielding one entry per CDR3 protein. The sample yields more than 550,000 distinct CDR3 sequences, 45% seen once. The sequencing sample was made of peripheral blood or thyroid tissue (not recorded which). The source is an adult man with Graves' disease, either hyperthyroidism or ophthalmopathy (not recorded which).

This clonotype was seen many times. The chain links TRBV6-5 to TRBJ2-5; a weak D match, TRBD2 (6 bases). Trimming took 6 bases from V and 5 from J, leaving 13 bases between them. The CDR3 is 13 residues long. CDR1 is MNHEY and CDR2 is SVGAGI in the germline V gene. CDR3 amino acids: CASSETSRETQYF. In nucleotides, the CDR3 is TGTGCCAGCAGCGAGACTAGTAGGGAGACCCAGTACTTC.

In this sample, this clonotype turned up a few times. This chain links TRBV6-5 with TRBJ2-5, with a possible D match to TRBD1 (6 bases). With 5 bases removed from V and 5 bases from J, the gap between germline ends came to 15 bases. The CDR3 covers 14 residues. Per the germline V gene, CDR1 is MNHEY and CDR2 is SVGAGI. This CDR3 is CASSINRDGETQYF. In DNA, the CDR3 is TGTGCCAGCAGTATAAACAGGGATGGGGAGACCCAGTACTTC.

This clonotype has at least ten counts. This rearrangement joins TRBV7-9 to TRBJ2-5; D ambiguous. V gave up 3 bases and J gave up 5 bases, with 7 bases separating them. The CDR3 is 12 residues long. Germline V gives CDR1 SEHNR, CDR2 FQNEAQ (reference sequence). CDR3 sequence reads: CASSFSAETQYF. The CDR3 DNA follows: TGTGCCAGCAGCTTCAGCGCTGAGACCCAGTACTTC.

This clonotype has a handful of counts. V gene TRBV7-2 combines with J gene TRBJ1-4; TRBD1 agrees at 10 bases. V shed 2 bases and J 10 bases; nucleotides not matched to a gene: 13. Germline CDR1 reads SGHTA; CDR2 reads FQGNSA. This CDR3 has 17 residues. Written as DNA, the CDR3 is TGTGCCAGCAGCTTATCTAGATCCGGGACAGGGGATGGAAAACTGTTTTTT. Translating it yields CASSLSRSGTGDGKLFF.

The V and J genes are TRBV29-1 and TRBJ1-2; 10 bases align to TRBD1. The CDR3 spans 17 residues. The trim removed 4 bases at V and 3 bases at J, leaving 14 bases unmatched. Germline-derived CDR1 and CDR2 are SQVTM and ANQGSEA. CDR3 sequence (DNA): TGCAGCGTTGTCCGGACAGGGGGACGGGTTGGGGACTATGGCTACACCTTC. It yields the protein CSVVRTGGRVGDYGYTF.

The chain recombines TRBV4-1 with TRBJ1-1, with D possibly matching TRBD1 (5 bases). The CDR3 loop spans 14 amino acids. Per the germline V gene, CDR1 is MGHRA and CDR2 is YSYEKL. Trimming removed 4 bases from V and 5 bases from J, with 14 bases in between. The CDR3 nucleotides are TGCGCCAGCAGCCCGGACACCCGGGGAACTGAAGCTTTCTTT. It yields the protein CASSPDTRGTEAFF.

The chain uses TRBV7-2 and TRBJ1-4; no definite D call. The CDR3 has 14 residues. Germline CDR1 reads SGHTA; CDR2 reads FQGNSA. Trimming left V 2 bases short and J 4 bases short, with 8 bases between. The CDR3 sequence is CASSLNRLNEKLFF. The CDR3 DNA reads TGTGCCAGCAGCTTAAACCGACTTAATGAAAAACTGTTTTTT.

The chain combines TRBV7-9 with TRBJ1-5; the D gene is possibly TRBD1 (5 bases). This CDR3 has 14 amino acids. V was clipped by 5 bases and J by 14 bases, with 22 bases between them. CDR1 is SEHNR, CDR2 FQNEAQ, per germline (reference sequence). The CDR3 sequence: CASSRGGTSAGEHF. CDR3 nucleotides: TGTGCCAGCAGCCGTGGTGGGACGTCGGCCGGCGAGCATTTT.

The V call is TRBV2, the J call TRBJ1-5; weak D call: TRBD1 (5 bases). V lost 10 bases and J 7 bases, leaving 11 bases between the germline ends. The length of the CDR3 is 11 residues. Looked up from germline, CDR1 is SNHLY and CDR2 is FYNNEI. The CDR3 spells CATGLGQPQHF. The CDR3 nucleotides are TGTGCCACAGGGTTAGGCCAGCCCCAGCATTTT.

The chain uses TRBV20-1 and TRBJ1-2; D call uncertain. The germline V gene encodes CDR1 DFQATT and CDR2 SNEGSKA (reference sequence). Trimming left V 1 base short and J 7 bases short, with 13 bases between. This CDR3 region has 13 residues. The CDR3 spells CSARGQLGIGYTF. DNA for the CDR3: TGCAGTGCTAGAGGTCAATTGGGAATTGGCTACACCTTC.

A word on this clonotype: Its ends do not fully match the called genes, so a read error is possible. This chain links TRBV10-3 with TRBJ1-5, with 10 bases identical to TRBD1. This CDR3 contains 14 residues. Per the germline V gene, CDR1 is ENHRY and CDR2 is SYGVKD. In nucleotides, the CDR3 is TGTGCCAGCAGTAGACAGGGGGCTACTCAGCCCCAGCATTTT. Translation gives CASSRQGATQPQHF.

In regard to this clonotype: At one end, the junction sequence differs from germline, possibly due to a read error. The chain links TRBV11-2 to TRBJ2-7; 9 bases align to TRBD1. Per the germline V gene, CDR1 is SGHAT and CDR2 is FQNNGV. The CDR3 is 14 residues long. CDR3 amino acids: CTSTAQGASHEQYF. CDR3 sequence (DNA): TGTACCAGCACCGCACAGGGGGCTAGCCACGAGCAGTACTTC.

This clonotype was picked up a small number of times. The chain carries TRBV7-3 and TRBJ1-2; possible D gene TRBD1, 6 bases. CDR1 and CDR2 from the germline V gene are SGHTA and FQGTGA. CDR3 size: 15 residues. V was trimmed by 4 bases and J by 1 base, leaving 13 bases between them. CDR3 protein: CASSYRTDLNYGYTF. CDR3 sequence (DNA): TGTGCCAGCAGCTACAGGACAGACCTTAACTATGGCTACACCTTC. Supplemented by reference TRBV7-3 and TRBJ1-2, the full variable domain reads GAGVSQTPSNKVTEKGKYVELRCDPISGHTALYWYRQSLGQGPEFLIYFQGTGAADDSGLPNDRFFAVRPEGSVSTLKIQRTERGDSAVYLCASSYRTDLNYGYTFGSGTRLTVV.

This clonotype was recorded many times. The genes are TRBV9 and TRBJ2-2; D is unclear. This CDR3 has 13 amino acids. Germline V gene data show CDR1 as SGDLS and CDR2 as YYNGEE. V lost 3 bases to trimming and J lost 3 bases, with 6 bases between them. This chain's CDR3 is CASSGTYTGELFF. CDR3 bases: TGTGCCAGCAGCGGGACGTACACCGGGGAGCTGTTTTTT.

This clonotype was recorded a few times. The V call is TRBV5-1, the J call TRBJ1-2, with a weak D call TRBD1 (6 bases). The CDR3 consists of 15 residues. V was clipped by 1 base and J by 6 bases, with 16 bases between them. Germline V CDR1 and CDR2: SGHRS, YFSETQ. The CDR3 DNA reads as TGCGCCAGCAGCTTGAAGCTCGCAGAGGGGGATGGCTACACCTTC. Protein sequence: CASSLKLAEGDGYTF.

This clonotype was detected a few times. V and J are TRBV11-2 and TRBJ2-5; D unresolved. Germline loops: CDR1 SGHAT, CDR2 FQNNGV. This CDR3 comprises 14 residues. V lost 4 bases and J lost 2, with 11 bases in between. The CDR3 region is CASSSPIRQETQYF. CDR3 DNA: TGTGCCAGCAGCTCCCCTATCAGGCAAGAGACCCAGTACTTC.

This clonotype was picked up many times. The rearrangement uses TRBV15 and TRBJ1-6, with D unresolved. The CDR3 is 15 residues long. Trimming removed 0 bases at V and 9 bases at J, with 12 bases between. CDR1 is LNHNV and CDR2 is YYDKDF in the germline V gene (reference sequence). The CDR3 nucleotides are TGTGCCACCAGCAGAGACGGGCAGAGAGTTTCACCCCTCCACTTT. It translates to CATSRDGQRVSPLHF.

The chain combines TRBV19 with TRBJ1-5; D possibly corresponds to TRBD1 (6 bases). The CDR3 is 15 amino acids. V was pared by 3 bases and J by 3 bases, with 12 bases between. Germline assignment: CDR1 LNHDA and CDR2 SQIVND (reference sequence). Written as DNA, the CDR3 is TGTGCCAGTAGTATCACGACAGGACCCAATCAGCCCCAGCATTTT. Translation: CASSITTGPNQPQHF.

This clonotype occurred many times. The genes are TRBV15 and TRBJ1-5; a weak D match, TRBD1 (6 bases). With 1 base removed from V and 0 bases from J, the gap between germline ends came to 25 bases. The CDR3 sequence is 21 residues long. Germline V gene sequence: CDR1 LNHNV, CDR2 YYDKDF (reference sequence). In nucleotides, the CDR3 is TGTGCCACCAGCAGAGCCCCTTATGGACGGGACAACTTACATAGCAATCAGCCCCAGCATTTT. Protein: CATSRAPYGRDNLHSNQPQHF.

In this sample, this clonotype turned up many times. The gene calls are TRBV15 and TRBJ1-2; D is unclear. Between the trimmed V and J ends, which lost 0 bases and 0 bases, there was a span of 8 bases. The CDR3 length is 15 residues. CDR1 and CDR2 (germline): LNHNV, YYDKDF (reference sequence). The CDR3 sequence: CATSRDAWPNYGYTF. In nucleotides, the CDR3 is TGTGCCACCAGCAGAGATGCGTGGCCTAACTATGGCTACACCTTC.

V and J are TRBV5-1 and TRBJ2-2; 13 positions match TRBD2. This CDR3 region has 18 residues. The germline gives CDR1 SGHRS, CDR2 YFSETQ. V was pared by 5 bases and J by 5 bases, with 12 bases of the junction left unmatched. CDR3 sequence reads: CASRSPGLAGVRTGELFF. CDR3 nucleotide sequence: TGCGCCAGCAGAAGTCCCGGACTAGCGGGAGTCAGGACCGGGGAGCTGTTTTTT.

This clonotype was found many times. The chain joins TRBV10-3 to TRBJ1-1; TRBD1 might be the D (6 bases). The CDR3 runs to 13 residues. CDR1 ENHRY and CDR2 SYGVKD come from the germline V gene. The V end lost 10 bases, the J end lost 0 bases, and 12 bases lay between the germline ends. The CDR3 loop reads CASRGGMNTEAFF. CDR3 sequence (DNA): TGTGCCAGCCGCGGGGGCATGAACACTGAAGCTTTCTTT.

The J gene is TRBJ2-2, the V gene TRBV15; 9 bases agree with TRBD1. The CDR3 runs to 15 residues. The germline V gene encodes CDR1 LNHNV and CDR2 YYDKDF (reference sequence). The trim removed 2 bases at V and 7 bases at J, leaving 5 bases unmatched. Here the CDR3 reads CATSRLQGAGGELFF. The CDR3 nucleotides read TGTGCCACCAGCAGATTACAGGGGGCCGGCGGGGAGCTGTTTTTT.

Details on this clonotype: A much more abundant neighbour one base away suggests this may be a read error. The rearrangement uses TRBV6-1 and TRBJ1-3; D might be TRBD1 (5 bases). This CDR3 comprises 15 residues. The V gene lost 3 bases and the J gene lost 2 bases, with 11 bases spanning the gap. Germline V gene lookup returns CDR1 MNHNS and CDR2 SASEGT. This CDR3 is CASSDPTVTGNTIYF. In DNA form, the CDR3 reads TGTGCCAGCAGTGATCCGACAGTTACTGGAAACACCATATATTTT.

Only a few counts were recorded for this clonotype. The V call is TRBV4-2, the J call TRBJ1-5; 8 bases align to TRBD1. V gave up 4 bases and J gave up 7 bases; unmatched junction bases: 12. The germline gives CDR1 LGHNA, CDR2 YNFKEQ. The CDR3 sequence is 16 residues long. As DNA, the CDR3 is TGTGCCAGCAGCCGAGAAGCAGGGGGCGCAGAACAGCCCCAGCATTTT. Translated: CASSREAGGAEQPQHF.

The chain has TRBV29-1 and TRBJ2-2, with TRBD2 matching over 8 bases. The germline gives CDR1 SQVTM, CDR2 ANQGSEA. With V trimmed by 2 bases and J by 3 bases, 2 bases remained unmatched. This CDR3 spans 14 amino acids. This CDR3 reads CSVEPSGYTGELFF. The DNA of the CDR3 is TGCAGCGTTGAACCTAGCGGGTACACCGGGGAGCTGTTTTTT.

This clonotype was detected many times. V gene TRBV24-1 combines with J gene TRBJ1-2, with D unresolved. V was shortened by 4 bases and J by 4 bases, with 12 bases between the two germline ends. This CDR3 has 14 amino acids. The germline V gene encodes CDR1 KGHDR and CDR2 SFDVKD. The CDR3 DNA reads TGTGCCACCAGTGAGCCCACACTAACCTATGGCTACACCTTC. Its protein is CATSEPTLTYGYTF.